Listed below are T cell receptor beta chains from one sample, sequenced in a study of CD8 T cells in ankylosing spondylitis. A single record per CDR3 protein comes from TCRdb applying MiXCR to the 5' RACE reads. The sample lists roughly 200,000 distinct CDR3 sequences; 20% to 30% were seen once. Input material: blood, either unsorted or a sorted T cell fraction (not recorded which). The receptor set was obtained from a male donor with ankylosing spondylitis or in good health (not recorded which). Each CDR3 is given with its conserved first and last residue. D genes are given only for firm matches. Clone size is stated in some rows and not others, as once, few, many or a class when expanded.

j_call clone_size d_call v_call cdr3_nt cdr3_aa
TRBJ1-1 many NA TRBV10-3 TGTGCCATCAGCACCGGGACGGCGAACACTGAAGCTTTCTTT CAISTGTANTEAFF
TRBJ2-1 many NA TRBV9 TGTGCCAGCAGCGTGGGAGGGGGCTTCGCCTACAATGAGCAGTTCTTC CASSVGGGFAYNEQFF
TRBJ2-3 NA NA TRBV29-1 TGCAGCGTTGAATACAGGGCCGGCACAGATACGCAGTATTTT CSVEYRAGTDTQYF
TRBJ2-5 many TRBD2 TRBV5-1 TGCGCCAGCAGCTTTTCTAGCGGATACCAAGAGACCCAGTACTTC CASSFSSGYQETQYF
TRBJ2-1 many TRBD2 TRBV24-1 TGTGCCACCAGTGATTTGGGGACTAGCGGGGGATACAATGAGCAGTTCTTC CATSDLGTSGGYNEQFF
TRBJ1-1 few TRBD1 TRBV7-9 TGTGCCAGCACCCAACAACAGGGGAGCACTGAAGCTTTCTTT CASTQQQGSTEAFF
TRBJ2-2 NA TRBD1 TRBV4-2 TGTGCCAGCAGTCCACAGGGGATCAACACCGGGGAGCTGTTTTTT CASSPQGINTGELFF
TRBJ2-1 many NA TRBV25-1 TGTGCCAGCAGTGAATCACGAGAGTTCTACAATGAGCAGTTCTTC CASSESREFYNEQFF
TRBJ2-2 many TRBD1 TRBV11-1 TGTGCCAGCAGTCGACAGGGAAGAACCGGGGAGCTGTTTTTT CASSRQGRTGELFF
TRBJ2-1 NA TRBD2 TRBV20-1 TGCAGTGCTAGGGGACTAGCGGTCTATGAGCAGTTCTTC CSARGLAVYEQFF
TRBJ2-5 many NA TRBV2 TGTGCCAGCACCGGGGTACAAGAGACCCAGTACTTC CASTGVQETQYF
TRBJ2-7 NA NA TRBV20-1 TGCAGTGCTGGAGGACTCGACTCCTACGAGCAGTACTTC CSAGGLDSYEQYF
TRBJ2-3 few TRBD2 TRBV20-1 TGCAGTGCCCAGTGGGGACTAGCCCAGGGAGACTCAAGGAGCACAGATACGCAGTATTTT CSAQWGLAQGDSRSTDTQYF
TRBJ2-7 many NA TRBV20-1 TGCAGTGCTTATAGCGGAGGGAGCTCCTACGAGCAGTACTTC CSAYSGGSSYEQYF
TRBJ2-2 once NA TRBV4-1 TGCGCCAGCAGCCAAGATGGACGGGGCAGGACCGGGGAGCTGTTTTTT CASSQDGRGRTGELFF
TRBJ2-6 many TRBD1 TRBV28 TGTGCCAGCAGTTTACCCCAGGGGGTCGGCTCTGGGGCCAACGTCCTGACTTTC CASSLPQGVGSGANVLTF
TRBJ2-3 many NA TRBV5-1 TGCGCCAGCAGCTTGGCGGGCACAGATACGCAGTATTTT CASSLAGTDTQYF
TRBJ2-1 many NA TRBV29-1 TGCAGCGGAAAAAGGGACGCTTACAATGAGCAGTTCTTC CSGKRDAYNEQFF
TRBJ1-2 NA NA TRBV6-2/TRBV6-3 TGTGCCAGCAGGAAAAACCACTCTGGGAACTATGGCTACACCTTC CASRKNHSGNYGYTF
TRBJ2-7 NA NA TRBV5-1 TGCGCCAGCAGCCCAACAGGAGTCTCCTACGAGCAGTACTTC CASSPTGVSYEQYF
TRBJ1-1 few NA TRBV29-1 TGCAGCGTTGACAACGGACATTTCTCGGGGTCTCCTGAAGCTTTCTTT CSVDNGHFSGSPEAFF
TRBJ2-7 many NA TRBV10-3 TGTGCCATCAGTGGTGGGGTGGACGAGCAGTACTTC CAISGGVDEQYF
TRBJ2-7 many NA TRBV28 TGTGCCAGCAGTGGCTCCTACGAGCAGTACTTC CASSGSYEQYF
TRBJ2-7 many TRBD2 TRBV4-1 TGCGCCAGCAGCCAAGATCTTGAAGCGGGAGAGATCTACGAGCAGTACTTC CASSQDLEAGEIYEQYF
TRBJ2-1 NA NA TRBV28 TGTGCCAGCCTGCCCTCTGGGGACAATGAGCAGTTCTTC CASLPSGDNEQFF
TRBJ2-5 many NA TRBV10-3 TGTGCCATCAGTGTCGGACAGCAAGAGACCCAGTACTTC CAISVGQQETQYF
TRBJ2-1 NA NA TRBV20-1 TGCAGTGCTGGACTGGGCTCCTACAATGAGCAGTTCTTC CSAGLGSYNEQFF
TRBJ2-7 NA TRBD1 TRBV10-3 TGTGCCACACTAGAGACAGGGGGAGAAGAGCAGTACTTC CATLETGGEEQYF
TRBJ2-2 few NA TRBV6-2/TRBV6-3 TGTGCCAGCAGCCCCGACGGAGTCACCGGCGGGCTGTTTTTT CASSPDGVTGGLFF
TRBJ2-7 NA TRBD1 TRBV6-5 TGTGCCAGCAGAACCTCGAGACAGGGATACTACGAGCAGTACTTC CASRTSRQGYYEQYF
TRBJ2-3 many NA TRBV7-9 TGTGCCAGCAGCTTATTACAGACTAGCACAGATACGCAGTATTTT CASSLLQTSTDTQYF
TRBJ2-7 NA NA TRBV4-3 TGCGCCAGCAGCCAAGGACGAATCGGGCTGCAGTACTTC CASSQGRIGLQYF